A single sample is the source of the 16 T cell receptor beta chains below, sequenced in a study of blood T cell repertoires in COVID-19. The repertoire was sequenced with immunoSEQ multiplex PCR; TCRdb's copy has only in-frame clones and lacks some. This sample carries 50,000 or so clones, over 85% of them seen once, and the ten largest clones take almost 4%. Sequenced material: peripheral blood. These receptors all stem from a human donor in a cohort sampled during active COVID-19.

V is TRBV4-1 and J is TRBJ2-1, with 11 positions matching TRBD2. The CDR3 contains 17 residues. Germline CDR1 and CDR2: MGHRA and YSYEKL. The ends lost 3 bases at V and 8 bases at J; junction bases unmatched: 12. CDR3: CASSQPNVAGGPYEQFF. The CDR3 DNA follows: TGCGCCAGCAGCCAGCCCAACGTAGCGGGAGGGCCGTATGAGCAGTTCTTC.

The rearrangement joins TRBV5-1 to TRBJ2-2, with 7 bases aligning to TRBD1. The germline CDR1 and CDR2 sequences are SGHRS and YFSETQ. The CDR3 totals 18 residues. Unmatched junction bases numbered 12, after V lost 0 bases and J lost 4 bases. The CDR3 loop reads CASSLGRDSSLITGELFF. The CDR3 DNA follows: TGCGCCAGCAGCTTGGGCCGGGACAGTAGTCTTATCACCGGGGAGCTGTTTTTT.

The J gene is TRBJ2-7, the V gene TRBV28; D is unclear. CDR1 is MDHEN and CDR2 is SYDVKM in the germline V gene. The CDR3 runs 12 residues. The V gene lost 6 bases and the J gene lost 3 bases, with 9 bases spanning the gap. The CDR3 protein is CASSRLGYEQYF. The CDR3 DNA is TGTGCCAGCAGCAGACTCGGCTACGAGCAGTACTTC. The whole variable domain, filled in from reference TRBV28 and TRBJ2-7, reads DVKVTQSSRYLVKRTGEKVFLECVQDMDHENMFWYRQDPGLGLRLIYFSYDVKMKEKGDIPEGYSVSREKKERFSLILESASTNQTSMYLCASSRLGYEQYFGPGTRLTVT.

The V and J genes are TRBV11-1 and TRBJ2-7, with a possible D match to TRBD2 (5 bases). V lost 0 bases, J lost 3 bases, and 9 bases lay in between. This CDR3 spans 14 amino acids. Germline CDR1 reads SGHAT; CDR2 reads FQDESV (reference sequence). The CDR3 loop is CASSLAGANYEQYF. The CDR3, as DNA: TGTGCCAGCAGCTTAGCGGGAGCCAACTACGAGCAGTACTTC. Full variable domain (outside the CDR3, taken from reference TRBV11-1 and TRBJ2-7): EAEVAQSPRYKITEKSQAVAFWCDPISGHATLYWYRQILGQGPELLVQFQDESVVDDSQLPKDRFSAERLKGVDSTLKIQPAELGDSAMYLCASSLAGANYEQYFGPGTRLTVT.

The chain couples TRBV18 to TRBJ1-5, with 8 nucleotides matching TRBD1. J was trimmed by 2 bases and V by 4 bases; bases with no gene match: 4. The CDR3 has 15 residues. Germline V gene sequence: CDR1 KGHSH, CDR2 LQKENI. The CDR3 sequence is CASSRPGGGNQPQHF. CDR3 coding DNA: TGTGCCAGCTCACGCCCAGGGGGCGGCAATCAGCCCCAGCATTTT.

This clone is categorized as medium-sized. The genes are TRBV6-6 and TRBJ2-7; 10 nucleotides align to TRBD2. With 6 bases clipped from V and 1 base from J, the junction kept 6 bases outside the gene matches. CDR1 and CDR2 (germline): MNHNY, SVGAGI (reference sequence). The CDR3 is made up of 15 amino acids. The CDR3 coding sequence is TGTGCCAGCAGCCTCGGGACTAGCGAGTCCTACGAGCAGTACGTC. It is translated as CASSLGTSESYEQYV.

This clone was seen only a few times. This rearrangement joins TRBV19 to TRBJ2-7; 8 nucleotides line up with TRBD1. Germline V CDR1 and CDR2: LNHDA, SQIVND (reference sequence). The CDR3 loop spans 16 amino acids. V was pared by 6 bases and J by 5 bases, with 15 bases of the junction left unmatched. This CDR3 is CASSLDPSDRENEQYV. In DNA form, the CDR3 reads TGTGCCAGTAGCCTTGATCCTTCGGACAGGGAAAACGAGCAGTACGTC.

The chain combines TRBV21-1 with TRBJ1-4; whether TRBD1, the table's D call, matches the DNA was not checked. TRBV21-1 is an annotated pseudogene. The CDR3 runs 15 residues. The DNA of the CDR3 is TGTGCCAGCAGCAAAGCGGGACAGGGGTGGGAAAAACTGTTTTTT. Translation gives CASSKAGQGWEKLFF.

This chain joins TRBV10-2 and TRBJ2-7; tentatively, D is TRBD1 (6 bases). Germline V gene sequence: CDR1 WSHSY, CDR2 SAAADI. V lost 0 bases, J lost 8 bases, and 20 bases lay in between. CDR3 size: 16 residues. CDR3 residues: CASSESAIGQGSQQYF. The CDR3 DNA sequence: TGCGCCAGCAGTGAGTCGGCAATAGGGCAGGGGAGCCAGCAGTACTTC.

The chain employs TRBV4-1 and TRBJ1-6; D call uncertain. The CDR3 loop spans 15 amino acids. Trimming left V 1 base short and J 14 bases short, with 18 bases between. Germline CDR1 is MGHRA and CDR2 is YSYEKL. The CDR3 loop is CASSQVGSGVLALHF. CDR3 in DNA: TGCGCCAGCAGCCAAGTAGGTAGTGGAGTTCTCGCCCTCCACTTT.

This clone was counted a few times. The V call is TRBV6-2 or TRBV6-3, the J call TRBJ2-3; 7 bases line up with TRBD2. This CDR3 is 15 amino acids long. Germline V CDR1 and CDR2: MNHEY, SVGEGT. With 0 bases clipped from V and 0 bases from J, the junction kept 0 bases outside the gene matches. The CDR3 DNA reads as TGTGCCAGCAGTTACTCTAGCGGGAGCACAGATACGCAGTATTTT. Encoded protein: CASSYSSGSTDTQYF.

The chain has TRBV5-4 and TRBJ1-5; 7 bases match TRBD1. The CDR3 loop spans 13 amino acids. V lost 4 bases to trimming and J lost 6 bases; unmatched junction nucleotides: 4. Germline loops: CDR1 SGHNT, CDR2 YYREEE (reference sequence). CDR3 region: CASSLNRGQPQHF. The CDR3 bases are TGTGCCAGCAGCCTTAACAGGGGTCAGCCCCAGCATTTT.

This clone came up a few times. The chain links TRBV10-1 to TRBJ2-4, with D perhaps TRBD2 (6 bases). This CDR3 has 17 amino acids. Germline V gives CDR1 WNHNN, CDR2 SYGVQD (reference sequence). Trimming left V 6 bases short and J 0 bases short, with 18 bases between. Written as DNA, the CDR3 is TGCGCCAGCAGATCCGGGACTGATATGTTAGCCAAAAACATTCAGTACTTC. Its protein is CASRSGTDMLAKNIQYF.

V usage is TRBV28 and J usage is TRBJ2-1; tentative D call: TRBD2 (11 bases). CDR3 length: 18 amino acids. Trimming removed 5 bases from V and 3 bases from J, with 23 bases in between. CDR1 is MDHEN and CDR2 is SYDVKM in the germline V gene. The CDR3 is CASSRDRGLAVYYNEQFF. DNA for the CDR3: TGTGCCAGCAGTAGGGACAGGGGACTAGCGGTTTACTACAATGAGCAGTTCTTC.

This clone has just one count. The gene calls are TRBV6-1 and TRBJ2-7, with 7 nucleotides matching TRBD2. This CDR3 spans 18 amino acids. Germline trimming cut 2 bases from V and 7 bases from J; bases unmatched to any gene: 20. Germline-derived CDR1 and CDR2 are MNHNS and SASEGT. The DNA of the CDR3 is TGTGCCAGCAGTGAACGGGATGGGGGGGGACTCACACGGGGTGAGCAGTACGTC. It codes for CASSERDGGGLTRGEQYV.

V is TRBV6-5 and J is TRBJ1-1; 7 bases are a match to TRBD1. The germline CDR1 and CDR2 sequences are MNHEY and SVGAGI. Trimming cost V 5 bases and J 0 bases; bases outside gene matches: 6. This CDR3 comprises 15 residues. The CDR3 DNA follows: TGTGCCAGCAGTAACGAGGGGGCCCTGAACACTGAAGCTTTCTTT. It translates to CASSNEGALNTEAFF.